The 12 T cell receptor beta chains presented below share a single source sample, sequenced in a study of T cell changes during pregnancy in multiple sclerosis. The data were produced by immunoSEQ multiplex PCR, yet TCRdb's version contains in-frame clones alone and is incomplete. The sample consists of 25,000 to 35,000 clones, almost 90% of them appearing once. The material was CD4+ T cells from peripheral blood mononuclear cells, obtained in the first trimester of pregnancy. The receptors derive from a female donor in good health, enrolled as a control in a pregnancy study.

The V call is TRBV7-2, the J call TRBJ2-1, with unresolved D. The CDR3 loop spans 13 amino acids. CDR1 and CDR2 (germline): SGHTA, FQGNSA. V dropped 5 bases and J dropped 0 bases, with 5 bases sitting between them. The CDR3 loop is CASSLFSYNEQFF. Here the CDR3 DNA reads TGTGCCAGCAGCCTCTTCTCCTACAATGAGCAGTTCTTC.

The V gene is TRBV5-6, the J gene TRBJ1-2, with 10 bases aligning to TRBD1. Germline assignment: CDR1 SGHDT and CDR2 YYEEEE. Trimming took 1 base from V and 4 from J; bases not matched to a gene: 10. The CDR3 runs 17 residues. The CDR3 coding sequence is TGTGCCAGCAGCTTGCTAACTCAAAGGGACAGGGGCTATGGCTACACCTTC. It is translated as CASSLLTQRDRGYGYTF.

This clone was found a few times. The gene calls are TRBV4-2 and TRBJ2-7, with 10 bases identical to TRBD1. The trim removed 2 bases at V and 3 bases at J, leaving 7 bases unmatched. Germline CDR1 reads LGHNA; CDR2 reads YNFKEQ. The CDR3 consists of 16 residues. CDR3 bases: TGTGCCAGCAGCCAACAGGCCGGGACAGGGGACTACGAGCAGTACTTC. This codes for CASSQQAGTGDYEQYF.

V and J are TRBV7-2 and TRBJ2-7; D is perhaps TRBD2 (7 bases). Germline V gene lookup returns CDR1 SGHTA and CDR2 FQGNSA. Trimming removed 5 bases from V and 5 bases from J, with 19 bases in between. The CDR3 covers 15 residues. CDR3 DNA: TGTGCCAGCAGCCCCGAAGGCGGGGGCTATAACGAGCAGTACTTC. Translation: CASSPEGGGYNEQYF. The complete variable domain, with remaining parts taken from reference TRBV7-2 and TRBJ2-7, reads GAGVSQSPSNKVTEKGKDVELRCDPISGHTALYWYRQSLGQGLEFLIYFQGNSAPDKSGLPSDRFSAERTGGSVSTLTIQRTQQEDSAVYLCASSPEGGGYNEQYFGPGTRLTVT.

J is TRBJ2-2 and V is TRBV11-3, with 8 positions matching TRBD1. The J segment lost 3 bases and the V segment lost 5 bases, leaving 5 bases of the junction unmatched. CDR1 and CDR2 from the germline V gene are SGHNT and YENEEA. The CDR3 is made up of 15 amino acids. The CDR3 bases are TGTGCCAGCAGCCGTGGACAGGGAGACACCGGGGAGCTGTTTTTT. Amino acids: CASSRGQGDTGELFF.

J is TRBJ1-1 and V is TRBV5-1, with TRBD1 matching 11 bases. The CDR3 has 15 residues. Germline trimming cut 7 bases from V and 4 bases from J; bases unmatched to any gene: 9. CDR1 and CDR2 from the germline V gene are SGHRS and YFSETQ. The CDR3 loop is CASQLAGTGGTEAFF. The CDR3 DNA sequence: TGCGCCAGCCAACTGGCCGGGACAGGGGGCACTGAAGCTTTCTTT.

The rearrangement joins TRBV2 to TRBJ2-6; D ambiguous. The CDR3 is 15 amino acids. CDR1 is SNHLY, CDR2 FYNNEI, per germline. The V end was cut by 2 bases, the J end by 1 base, with 6 bases between. The CDR3 loop reads CASSERESGANVLTF. Here the CDR3 DNA reads TGTGCCAGCAGTGAAAGAGAGTCTGGGGCCAACGTCCTGACTTTC.

The chain combines TRBV29-1 with TRBJ2-2; 9 bases line up with TRBD1. This CDR3 has 19 residues. V dropped 7 bases and J dropped 0; count of bases not matched to a gene: 18. CDR1 and CDR2 (germline): SQVTM, ANQGSEA. The CDR3 bases are TGCAGCGCCCAGACTTTAGCCGACAGGGGGTACGCGAACACCGGGGAGCTGTTTTTT. Translating it yields CSAQTLADRGYANTGELFF.

The J gene is TRBJ1-2, the V gene TRBV19; possible D gene TRBD1, 5 bases. The CDR3 sequence is 13 residues long. Germline CDR1 LNHDA, CDR2 SQIVND (reference sequence). Trimming removed 2 bases at V and 8 bases at J, with 12 bases between. The CDR3 here is CASSIFGAQGYTF. CDR3 DNA: TGTGCCAGTAGTATATTTGGGGCTCAAGGCTACACCTTC.

V is TRBV13 and J is TRBJ1-3; 8 bases align to TRBD1. The J segment lost 16 bases and the V segment lost 5 bases, leaving 10 bases of the junction unmatched. Germline lookup yields CDR1 PRHDT and CDR2 FYEKMQ (reference sequence). This CDR3 contains 12 residues. Here the CDR3 DNA reads TGTGCCAGCAGCCCTTTACAGGGGGTCTGGTATTTT. It specifies CASSPLQGVWYF.

J is TRBJ2-5 and V is TRBV5-1; 8 bases are shared with TRBD1. The CDR3 covers 16 residues. Germline CDR1 SGHRS, CDR2 YFSETQ. V shed 6 bases, J shed 0 bases, and the junction held 10 bases outside the gene matches. The CDR3 DNA sequence: TGCGCCAGCACAGGGGGGACAGGAGGATACCAAGAGACCCAGTACTTC. This gives the protein CASTGGTGGYQETQYF.

The gene calls are TRBV7-9 and TRBJ2-7; 7 nucleotides line up with TRBD1. J was trimmed by 9 bases and V by 3 bases; bases with no gene match: 8. The CDR3 sequence is 13 residues long. Germline V gene lookup returns CDR1 SEHNR and CDR2 FQNEAQ (reference sequence). The CDR3 is CASSFLPQGWQYF. DNA for the CDR3: TGTGCCAGCAGCTTTCTACCACAGGGGTGGCAGTACTTC.